Listed below are T cell receptor beta chains from one sample, sequenced in a study of blood T cell repertoires in COVID-19. Assay: immunoSEQ multiplex PCR; the TCRdb copy retains only in-frame clones and omits some. This table holds about 430,000 clones, over 75% found once. Sequenced sample: PBMCs or T cells enriched from blood (not recorded which). These receptors all come from a man between 25 and 39 years old who had recovered from COVID-19. CDR3s include the opening cysteine and the closing phenylalanine or tryptophan. The D gene is left open where the match is weak. A clone size is listed for some rows: how often the clone was seen (once, few, many), or a class if it is expanded.

J gene: TRBJ1-2; V gene: TRBV19; D gene: -; clone size: -; CDR3 DNA: TGTGCCAGTAGTGGGTGGCAGGTCTCTCATGGCTACACCTTC; CDR3 protein: CASSGWQVSHGYTF
J gene: TRBJ2-3; V gene: TRBV24-1; D gene: TRBD2; clone size: -; CDR3 DNA: TGTGCCACCAGTGACCTCGGGACTAGCGAGACAGATACGCAGTATTTT; CDR3 protein: CATSDLGTSETDTQYF
J gene: TRBJ2-2; V gene: TRBV5-1; D gene: TRBD2; clone size: -; CDR3 DNA: TGCGCCAGCAGCACACCTTCCGGGACTAGCGGTAACACCGGGGAGCTGTTTTTT; CDR3 protein: CASSTPSGTSGNTGELFF
J gene: TRBJ2-7; V gene: TRBV5-1; D gene: -; clone size: -; CDR3 DNA: TGCGCCAGCGGTCCTGAGAGCTCCTACGAGCAGTACTTC; CDR3 protein: CASGPESSYEQYF
J gene: TRBJ1-4; V gene: TRBV5-1; D gene: -; clone size: -; CDR3 DNA: TGCGCCAGCAGCTCAAATAGGGGGGGAACTAATGAAAAACTGTTTTTT; CDR3 protein: CASSSNRGGTNEKLFF
J gene: TRBJ2-1; V gene: TRBV4-1; D gene: -; clone size: -; CDR3 DNA: TGCGCCAGCAGCCCTCGAACAGGGGGGGCCTACAATGAGCAGTTCTTC; CDR3 protein: CASSPRTGGAYNEQFF
J gene: TRBJ2-7; V gene: TRBV6-5; D gene: -; clone size: once; CDR3 DNA: TGTGCCAGCGGGACTGACTTGAGAGAGCAGTACTTC; CDR3 protein: CASGTDLREQYF
J gene: TRBJ1-2; V gene: TRBV30; D gene: TRBD1; clone size: once; CDR3 DNA: TGTGCCTGGAGTAGACAGGGCTCGTATGGCTACACCTTC; CDR3 protein: CAWSRQGSYGYTF
J gene: TRBJ1-2; V gene: TRBV5-6; D gene: -; clone size: -; CDR3 DNA: TGTGCCAGCAGCTTGGGGAGCCACTATGGCTACACCTTC; CDR3 protein: CASSLGSHYGYTF
J gene: TRBJ2-7; V gene: TRBV2; D gene: -; clone size: -; CDR3 DNA: TGTGCCAGCGGTTGGACAAACTACGAGCAGTACTTC; CDR3 protein: CASGWTNYEQYF
J gene: TRBJ1-6; V gene: TRBV7-6; D gene: -; clone size: -; CDR3 DNA: TGTGCCAGCAAAGAAGAGGAATTCTATAATTCACCCCTCCACTTT; CDR3 protein: CASKEEEFYNSPLHF
J gene: TRBJ1-1; V gene: TRBV28; D gene: -; clone size: few; CDR3 DNA: TGTGCCAGCCAATCCTACTCGAACACTGAAGCTTTCTTT; CDR3 protein: CASQSYSNTEAFF
J gene: TRBJ2-3; V gene: TRBV6-5; D gene: TRBD2; clone size: -; CDR3 DNA: TGTGCCAGCAGTTACGGCCTAGCGGGAGAAGATACGCAGTATTTT; CDR3 protein: CASSYGLAGEDTQYF
J gene: TRBJ1-1; V gene: TRBV20-1; D gene: -; clone size: few; CDR3 DNA: TGCAGTGCTAGTCAGGGTCTGAACACTGAAGCTTTCTTT; CDR3 protein: CSASQGLNTEAFF
J gene: TRBJ1-1; V gene: TRBV28; D gene: TRBD1; clone size: -; CDR3 DNA: TGTGCCAGCAGTTTAAGGGGACAGGGGCTGGTCGCGAACACTGAAGCTTTCTTT; CDR3 protein: CASSLRGQGLVANTEAFF
J gene: TRBJ1-1; V gene: TRBV18; D gene: TRBD1; clone size: -; CDR3 DNA: TGTGCCAGCTCAGCTTCCGGGACAGGGCATCAAGCTTTCTTT; CDR3 protein: CASSASGTGHQAFF
J gene: TRBJ2-1; V gene: TRBV3-1/TRBV3-2; D gene: -; clone size: -; CDR3 DNA: TGTGCCAGCAGCCATCGACTGGCTCAGAAGTTCTTC; CDR3 protein: CASSHRLAQKFF
J gene: TRBJ2-1; V gene: TRBV7-2; D gene: TRBD2; clone size: -; CDR3 DNA: TGTGCCAGCAGCTTAGTAGCGGGAGGGCCGGGCAATGAGCAGTTCTTC; CDR3 protein: CASSLVAGGPGNEQFF
J gene: TRBJ2-3; V gene: TRBV7-3; D gene: -; clone size: -; CDR3 DNA: TGTGCCAGCAGCTTAAATCCCGGGGCAGATACGCAGTATTTT; CDR3 protein: CASSLNPGADTQYF
J gene: TRBJ2-6; V gene: TRBV27; D gene: -; clone size: -; CDR3 DNA: TGTGCCAGCAGTTTAAGAGGGATCTCTGGGGCCAACGTCCTGACTTTC; CDR3 protein: CASSLRGISGANVLTF
J gene: TRBJ2-2; V gene: TRBV30; D gene: TRBD1; clone size: -; CDR3 DNA: TGTGCCTGGAGTAGGCGCTGGGTTAGGACAGGGGTCACCGGGGAGCTGTTTTTT; CDR3 protein: CAWSRRWVRTGVTGELFF
J gene: TRBJ2-3; V gene: TRBV3-1/TRBV3-2; D gene: TRBD2; clone size: -; CDR3 DNA: TGTGCCAGCAGCCCTCTAACTGGGAGCGGGAAAACAGATACGCAGTATTTT; CDR3 protein: CASSPLTGSGKTDTQYF
J gene: TRBJ2-7; V gene: TRBV28; D gene: TRBD1; clone size: once; CDR3 DNA: TGTGCCAGCAGTTCCGGGACAGGGTCCAGCTACGAGCAGTACTTC; CDR3 protein: CASSSGTGSSYEQYF
J gene: TRBJ2-2; V gene: TRBV18; D gene: TRBD2; clone size: -; CDR3 DNA: TGTGCCAGCTCACTCCAAAAAGCGGGAGGGCCCACCGGGGAGCTGTTTTTT; CDR3 protein: CASSLQKAGGPTGELFF
J gene: TRBJ1-1; V gene: TRBV19; D gene: TRBD1; clone size: -; CDR3 DNA: TGTGCCAGTAGTATAACAGGGGAAAACACTGAAGCTTTCTTT; CDR3 protein: CASSITGENTEAFF
J gene: TRBJ2-3; V gene: TRBV2; D gene: -; clone size: -; CDR3 DNA: TGTGCCAGCAGTGATCGCTTGGTGGGGGCAGGGGATACGCAGTATTTT; CDR3 protein: CASSDRLVGAGDTQYF
J gene: TRBJ2-3; V gene: TRBV4-1; D gene: -; clone size: -; CDR3 DNA: TGCGCCAGCAGCCAACGGTCCGGGAGCACAGATACGCAGTATTTT; CDR3 protein: CASSQRSGSTDTQYF
J gene: TRBJ1-2; V gene: TRBV28; D gene: TRBD1; clone size: -; CDR3 DNA: TGTGCCAGCAGTTCTACAGGGGGCAGGAACTATGGCTACACCTTC; CDR3 protein: CASSSTGGRNYGYTF
J gene: TRBJ2-1; V gene: TRBV12-5; D gene: -; clone size: -; CDR3 DNA: TGTGCTAGTGGCCACAGGGTGGGCCTCTACAATGAGCAGTTCTTC; CDR3 protein: CASGHRVGLYNEQFF